One sample yielded the 15 T cell receptor beta chains listed below, sequenced in a study of blood T cell repertoires in COVID-19. Sequencing was performed with immunoSEQ multiplex PCR; in TCRdb, only in-frame clones are kept and a portion is missing. The sample yields 240,000 or so clones, 70% to 90% seen once. The source material was peripheral blood. These receptors were collected from a woman aged 40 to 49 who had recovered from COVID-19.

This clone was counted a single time. CDR3 DNA: TGTGCCAGCAGCTTGGGCAGGGCCGGAGCTAACTATGGCTACACCTTC. This codes for CASSLGRAGANYGYTF. This rearrangement joins TRBV11-2 to TRBJ1-2, with a possible D match to TRBD1 (5 bases). V was clipped by 3 bases and J by 0 bases, with 14 bases between them. CDR3 size: 16 residues. Germline V gene sequence: CDR1 SGHAT, CDR2 FQNNGV.

This chain joins TRBV28 and TRBJ2-5; TRBD2 might be the D (6 bases). Trimming shortened V by 0 bases and J by 5 bases, and 16 bases separated the two germline ends. Germline CDR1 reads MDHEN; CDR2 reads SYDVKM. CDR3 length: 16 amino acids. The CDR3 DNA follows: TGTGCCAGCAGTTTATGGGAGGGCGTACCACTGGAGACCCAGTACTTC. It is translated as CASSLWEGVPLETQYF.

This chain joins TRBV27 and TRBJ1-1; 10 nucleotides line up with TRBD1. Germline CDR1 and CDR2: MNHEY and SMNVEV (reference sequence). This CDR3 is built from 17 residues. After removal of 6 bases from V and 1 base from J, the junction contained 11 bases not matched to a gene. DNA of the CDR3: TGTGCCAGCAGCAAGCCCGGGGACAGGGGCCGGAACACTGAAGCTTTCTTT. This sequence encodes CASSKPGDRGRNTEAFF.

In the case of this clone: Other DNA sequences in this specimen translate into the identical CDR3. The J gene is TRBJ2-5, the V gene TRBV5-1, with D perhaps matching TRBD2 (6 bases). The V end was cut by 7 bases, the J end by 5 bases, with 9 bases between. Germline assignment: CDR1 SGHRS and CDR2 YFSETQ. This CDR3 has 11 amino acids. The CDR3, as DNA: TGCGCCAGCTCTGCGGGGGAGACCCAGTACTTC. Its translation: CASSAGETQYF.

This chain uses TRBV29-1 with TRBJ2-2, with unresolved D. V lost 6 bases, J lost 3 bases, and 17 bases lay in between. The CDR3 has 15 residues. Germline V gene data show CDR1 as SQVTM and CDR2 as ANQGSEA. In nucleotides, the CDR3 is TGCAGCGTCGGAGAAAGTTCTAGTTACACCGGGGAGCTGTTTTTT. This codes for CSVGESSSYTGELFF.

CDR3 DNA sequence: TGTGCCATCAGGGGACAGAGCGATAATTCACCCCTCCACTTT. This codes for CAIRGQSDNSPLHF. V gene TRBV10-3 combines with J gene TRBJ1-6; 7 positions agree with TRBD1. Germline V gene sequence: CDR1 ENHRY, CDR2 SYGVKD. The CDR3 runs 14 residues. Unmatched junction bases numbered 4, after V lost 6 bases and J lost 5 bases.

This sequence joins TRBV27 and TRBJ1-1, with D perhaps TRBD1 (5 bases). Trimming removed 7 bases at V and 5 bases at J, with 17 bases between. This CDR3 comprises 14 residues. Germline values: CDR1 MNHEY, CDR2 SMNVEV (reference sequence). Here the CDR3 reads CASTGAGGVTEAFF. The CDR3 DNA follows: TGTGCCAGCACCGGGGCGGGGGGAGTAACTGAAGCTTTCTTT.

The rearrangement links TRBV5-1 to TRBJ2-5; 12 bases line up with TRBD2. The germline CDR1 and CDR2 sequences are SGHRS and YFSETQ. The CDR3 length is 19 residues. Unmatched junction bases numbered 20, after V lost 4 bases and J lost 7 bases. Here the CDR3 reads CASSTPAASGREGERTQYF. The CDR3 DNA sequence: TGCGCCAGCAGCACCCCAGCGGCTAGCGGGAGGGAGGGGGAGCGGACCCAGTACTTC.

The chain carries TRBV5-1 and TRBJ2-1; the match to TRBD1 covers 10 bases. The CDR3 extends over 15 amino acids. J was trimmed by 7 bases and V by 0 bases; bases with no gene match: 4. CDR1 SGHRS and CDR2 YFSETQ come from the germline V gene. The CDR3 DNA follows: TGCGCCAGCAGCTTGGAGACAGGGGGCTGGAATGAGCAGTTCTTC. Translation: CASSLETGGWNEQFF.

This clone showed up just once. The J gene is TRBJ2-1, the V gene TRBV7-9; D perhaps matches TRBD2 (7 bases). V gave up 5 bases and J gave up 5 bases, with 19 bases separating them. Germline V gene data show CDR1 as SEHNR and CDR2 as FQNEAQ (reference sequence). The CDR3 sequence is 16 residues long. This CDR3 reads CASSRRGGTRDNEQFF. CDR3 nucleotide sequence: TGTGCCAGCAGCCGAAGGGGGGGAACCCGGGACAATGAGCAGTTCTTC. Full variable domain (missing parts from reference TRBV7-9 and TRBJ2-1): DTGVSQNPRHKITKRGQNVTFRCDPISEHNRLYWYRQTLGQGPEFLTYFQNEAQLEKSRLLSDRFSAERPKGSFSTLEIQRTEQGDSAMYLCASSRRGGTRDNEQFFGPGTRLTVL.

The chain combines TRBV28 with TRBJ1-2; D unresolved. Germline V gene data show CDR1 as MDHEN and CDR2 as SYDVKM. V was trimmed by 5 bases and J by 4 bases, leaving 8 bases between them. This CDR3 region has 12 residues. The CDR3 region is CASSPRGYGYTF. CDR3 in DNA: TGTGCCAGCAGTCCGCGGGGCTATGGCTACACCTTC.

J is TRBJ2-7 and V is TRBV18; 9 bases agree with TRBD2. The CDR3 loop spans 17 amino acids. The junction had 12 bases not matched to a gene; V was cut back by 6 bases and J by 0 bases. The germline gives CDR1 KGHSH, CDR2 LQKENI. In nucleotides, the CDR3 is TGTGCCAGCTCCCCGACGGCTAGCGGGACTAGCTCCTACGAGCAGTACTTC. Amino acid sequence: CASSPTASGTSSYEQYF.

The V and J genes are TRBV7-8 and TRBJ2-3; 7 bases line up with TRBD2. V dropped 6 bases and J dropped 5; count of bases not matched to a gene: 11. Looked up from germline, CDR1 is SGHVS and CDR2 is FQNEAQ. The CDR3 length is 15 residues. The CDR3 reads CASRSYAGAGDTQYF. The CDR3, as DNA: TGTGCCAGCAGATCCTACGCGGGAGCGGGAGATACGCAGTATTTT.

This chain uses TRBV30 with TRBJ2-1; 8 bases match TRBD2. Germline CDR1 reads GTSNPN; CDR2 reads SVGIG (reference sequence). The J segment lost 9 bases and the V segment lost 3 bases, leaving 7 bases of the junction unmatched. The CDR3 extends over 13 amino acids. The CDR3 nucleotides read TGTGCCTGGAGCCCGGGACTAGTAATTGAGCAGTTCTTC. Its translation: CAWSPGLVIEQFF.

This clone was seen a handful of times. The chain employs TRBV9 and TRBJ1-2; D remains unclear. The length of the CDR3 is 12 residues. Germline V gene sequence: CDR1 SGDLS, CDR2 YYNGEE. The V and J ends lost 4 bases and 0 bases respectively, with 4 bases between them. CDR3: CASSLSNYGYTF. CDR3 nucleotide sequence: TGTGCCAGCAGCCTCTCTAACTATGGCTACACCTTC. The full variable domain, with the rest looked up from reference TRBV9 and TRBJ1-2, is DSGVTQTPKHLITATGQRVTLRCSPRSGDLSVYWYQQSLDQGLQFLIQYYNGEERAKGNILERFSAQQFPDLHSELNLSSLELGDSALYFCASSLSNYGYTFGSGTRLTVV.